This record covers a single T cell receptor beta chain. This entry is derived from a study of shared clonotypes between healthy human individuals. Germline CDR1 reads SGHRS; CDR2 reads YFSETQ. The CDR3 runs 15 residues. Trimming shortened V by 0 bases and J by 3 bases, and 10 bases separated the two germline ends. This table comes from immunoSEQ multiplex PCR, and its TCRdb copy is limited to in-frame clones, with some not included. Among roughly 490,000 clones listed, 70% to 80% were seen once. Participating donors were healthy, HIV-negative adults free of recent acute infections or vaccinations. The chain is built from TRBV5-1 and TRBJ2-1; no definite D call. This TCR derives from a woman aged 40 to 49 in good health. Some clones in this sample may be carry-over from other donors' samples. Sample: PBMCs. The CDR3 coding sequence is TGCGCCAGCAGCTTGGGCGGTACCCTCTACAATGAGCAGTTCTTC. This sequence encodes CASSLGGTLYNEQFF.